The 18 T cell receptor beta chains below come from one sample, sequenced in a study of blood T cell repertoires in COVID-19. The repertoire was sequenced with immunoSEQ multiplex PCR; TCRdb's copy has only in-frame clones and lacks some. Here the sample spans about 180,000 clones, about 86% being singletons. Sequencing used peripheral blood. Every receptor here comes from a middle-aged man with active or convalescent COVID-19.

The rearrangement links TRBV9 to TRBJ2-7, with no clear D. The germline V gene encodes CDR1 SGDLS and CDR2 YYNGEE. The V and J ends lost 0 bases and 2 bases respectively, with 9 bases between them. The CDR3 totals 14 residues. The DNA for the CDR3 is TGTGCCAGCAGCGTAGATGGTACAACCTACGAGCAGTACTTC. Amino acids: CASSVDGTTYEQYF.

The chain links TRBV3-1 (or the pseudogene TRBV3-2) to TRBJ1-1; D uncertain. Germline V lookup: CDR1 LGHDT, CDR2 YNNKEL (reference sequence). The CDR3 extends over 14 amino acids. Trimming shortened V by 1 base and J by 7 bases, and 13 bases separated the two germline ends. The CDR3 DNA sequence: TGTGCCAGCAGCCAAGGGCAGGATGCCCGTGAAGCTTTCTTT. This encodes CASSQGQDAREAFF.

This chain links TRBV5-4 with TRBJ2-3; no clear D. Trimming left V 7 bases short and J 2 bases short, with 5 bases between. Per the germline V gene, CDR1 is SGHNT and CDR2 is YYREEE (reference sequence). The CDR3 covers 11 residues. The CDR3 sequence is CASGNTDTQYF. The CDR3 DNA reads as TGTGCCAGCGGCAACACAGATACGCAGTATTTT.

This sequence joins TRBV19 and TRBJ1-2; the match to TRBD1 covers 8 bases. The trim removed 0 bases at V and 10 bases at J, leaving 7 bases unmatched. This CDR3 is 14 amino acids long. Germline V gives CDR1 LNHDA, CDR2 SQIVND (reference sequence). CDR3 in DNA: TGTGCCAGTAGTATAGACCGGGACAGGAAAGTCTACACCTTC. Protein: CASSIDRDRKVYTF. Looking up the rest from reference TRBV19 and TRBJ1-2 gives the full variable domain: DGGITQSPKYLFRKEGQNVTLSCEQNLNHDAMYWYRQDPGQGLRLIYYSQIVNDFQKGDIAEGYSVSREKKESFPLTVTSAQKNPTAFYLCASSIDRDRKVYTFGSGTRLTVV.

This clone was recorded a few times. This chain uses TRBV6-1 with TRBJ1-1; D unresolved. The germline V and J ends were trimmed by 1 base and 11 bases, with 14 bases remaining between them. Germline V lookup: CDR1 MNHNS, CDR2 SASEGT. CDR3 length: 13 residues. The CDR3 is CASSEGQALDAFF. Here the CDR3 DNA reads TGTGCCAGCAGTGAAGGTCAGGCCCTCGATGCTTTCTTT.

This clone appeared many times. V gene TRBV7-9 combines with J gene TRBJ1-3; maybe TRBD1 (5 bases). This CDR3 region has 16 residues. CDR1 SEHNR and CDR2 FQNEAQ come from the germline V gene (reference sequence). V was trimmed by 5 bases and J by 1 base, leaving 15 bases between them. CDR3 in amino acids: CASSVRIGDSGNTIYF. CDR3 bases: TGTGCCAGCAGCGTACGAATAGGGGATTCTGGAAACACCATATATTTT.

The V and J genes are TRBV7-3 and TRBJ1-3; no clear D. CDR3 size: 16 residues. V was cut by 5 bases and J by 4 bases, with 18 bases left in between. The germline CDR1 and CDR2 sequences are SGHTA and FQGTGA. The CDR3 DNA follows: TGTGCCAGCAGCCCCTTTTCGAGGGCGGTCGGAAACACCATATATTTT. Protein product: CASSPFSRAVGNTIYF.

The rearrangement joins TRBV6-2 or TRBV6-3 to TRBJ2-1, with 7 bases lining up with TRBD1. After removal of 6 bases from V and 2 bases from J, the junction contained 4 bases not matched to a gene. The CDR3 consists of 14 residues. In germline, CDR1 is MNHEY, CDR2 SVGEGT. CDR3 DNA: TGTGCCAGCAGCTGGGGACAGACCTACAATGAGCAGTTCTTC. Translated, it gives CASSWGQTYNEQFF.

The rearrangement uses TRBV19 and TRBJ1-2, with D maybe TRBD1 (6 bases). The V end lost 0 bases, the J end lost 4 bases, and 12 bases lay between the germline ends. Germline V CDR1 and CDR2: LNHDA, SQIVND (reference sequence). The CDR3 is 15 amino acids. The CDR3 sequence is CASSIEGQSIYGYTF. The CDR3 DNA reads TGTGCCAGTAGTATAGAGGGACAAAGCATCTATGGCTACACCTTC.

V is TRBV7-2 and J is TRBJ2-2; 9 nucleotides align to TRBD2. The CDR3 totals 16 residues. V shed 1 base, J shed 5 bases, and the junction held 5 bases outside the gene matches. Per germline, CDR1 SGHTA and CDR2 FQGNSA. As DNA, the CDR3 is TGTGCCAGCAGCTTAGATGTGACTAGCGGTACCGGGGAGCTGTTTTTT. It specifies CASSLDVTSGTGELFF.

The V call is TRBV5-1, the J call TRBJ1-4, with D tentatively TRBD1 (5 bases). Germline V gene lookup returns CDR1 SGHRS and CDR2 YFSETQ. The CDR3 contains 18 residues. With 4 bases removed from V and 7 bases from J, the gap between germline ends came to 26 bases. In DNA form, the CDR3 reads TGCGCCAGCAGCCCCTTGTCGGGGGGAGCGAGGTCCGGTGAAAAACTGTTTTTT. It yields the protein CASSPLSGGARSGEKLFF.

The chain combines TRBV7-9 with TRBJ1-2; no firm D call. The CDR3 has 15 residues. Between the trimmed V and J ends, which lost 1 base and 0 bases, there was a span of 9 bases. Germline CDR1 reads SEHNR; CDR2 reads FQNEAQ (reference sequence). The CDR3 nucleotides read TGTGCCAGCAGCTTAGATGGGCAGGCTAACTATGGCTACACCTTC. This codes for CASSLDGQANYGYTF.

This rearrangement joins TRBV5-4 to TRBJ2-1; TRBD2 matches at 11 bases. CDR1 SGHNT and CDR2 YYREEE come from the germline V gene (reference sequence). The CDR3 length is 15 residues. Unmatched junction bases numbered 4, after V lost 4 bases and J lost 4 bases. CDR3 sequence reads: CASSPGLAGYNEQFF. The CDR3 DNA follows: TGTGCCAGCAGCCCAGGACTAGCGGGTTACAATGAGCAGTTCTTC.

V is TRBV27 and J is TRBJ2-7, with TRBD1 identical over 7 bases. Germline values: CDR1 MNHEY, CDR2 SMNVEV (reference sequence). Losses at the gene ends were 6 bases for V and 5 bases for J; bases not matched to a gene: 7. The CDR3 runs to 13 residues. The CDR3 sequence: CASSLQGRDEQYF. CDR3 in DNA: TGTGCCAGCAGCTTACAGGGGCGAGACGAGCAGTACTTC.

This clone was seen only a few times. This chain connects TRBV6-5 to TRBJ2-1; unclear D gene. Germline-derived CDR1 and CDR2 are MNHEY and SVGAGI. This CDR3 has 15 amino acids. V lost 7 bases to trimming and J lost 3 bases, with 16 bases between them. The CDR3 bases are TGTGCCAGCACCTCCGTTAGCTTAAACTACAATGAGCAGTTCTTC. Amino acid sequence: CASTSVSLNYNEQFF.

The chain couples TRBV18 to TRBJ1-6; 7 positions agree with TRBD1. The CDR3 length is 15 residues. V gave up 3 bases and J gave up 8 bases; unmatched junction bases: 7. Germline V CDR1 and CDR2: KGHSH, LQKENI. The CDR3 bases are TGTGCCAGCTCACCCTCGACAGGGAACGATTCACCCCTCCACTTT. This translates into CASSPSTGNDSPLHF.

This chain connects TRBV11-2 to TRBJ2-1; 10 bases are shared with TRBD2. V shed 5 bases and J 7 bases; nucleotides not matched to a gene: 5. Germline V gene data show CDR1 as SGHAT and CDR2 as FQNNGV. The CDR3 is made up of 14 amino acids. The CDR3 nucleotides are TGTGCCAGCAGCCTTAGCGGGAGGTTGAATGAGCAGTTCTTC. Protein sequence: CASSLSGRLNEQFF. The full variable domain, completed using reference TRBV11-2 and TRBJ2-1, is EAGVAQSPRYKIIEKRQSVAFWCNPISGHATLYWYQQILGQGPKLLIQFQNNGVVDDSQLPKDRFSAERLKGVDSTLKIQPAKLEDSAVYLCASSLSGRLNEQFFGPGTRLTVL.

This clone was seen just once. This rearrangement joins TRBV5-4 to TRBJ2-5, with 9 positions matching TRBD1. The length of the CDR3 is 15 residues. The V segment lost 4 bases and the J segment 3 bases; nucleotides outside the gene matches: 7. From germline, CDR1 is SGHNT and CDR2 YYREEE (reference sequence). In DNA, the CDR3 is TGTGCCAGCAGCAAGGGACAGGGTAAAAAAGAGACCCAGTACTTC. It translates to CASSKGQGKKETQYF.